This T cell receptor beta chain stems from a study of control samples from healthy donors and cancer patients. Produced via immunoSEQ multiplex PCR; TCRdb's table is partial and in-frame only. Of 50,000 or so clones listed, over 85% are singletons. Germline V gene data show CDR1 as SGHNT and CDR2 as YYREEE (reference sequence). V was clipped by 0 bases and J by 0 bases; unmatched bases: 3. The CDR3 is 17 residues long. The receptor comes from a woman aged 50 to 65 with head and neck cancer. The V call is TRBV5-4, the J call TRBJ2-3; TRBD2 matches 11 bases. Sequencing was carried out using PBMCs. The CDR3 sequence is CASSLGLAGWSTDTQYF. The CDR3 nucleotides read TGTGCCAGCAGCTTGGGACTAGCGGGGTGGAGCACAGATACGCAGTATTTT.